A selection of T cell receptor beta chains follows, all from one sample in a study of cytomegalovirus exposure and HLA in healthy donors. Method: immunoSEQ multiplex PCR; TCRdb's copy keeps in-frame clones and lacks some. The profile shows 200,000 to 250,000 clones, approximately 78% of them singletons. What was sequenced was PBMCs. The source is a male donor in good health and CMV-seronegative. The CDR3 runs from the conserved cysteine through the conserved F or W.

j_call v_call cdr3_aa
TRBJ2-5 TRBV5-1 CASSLGASGGETQYF
TRBJ1-2 TRBV15 CATSTPNTGKGGYTF
TRBJ1-1 TRBV4-2 CASSQVDGVAEAFF
TRBJ2-7 TRBV10-1 CASSPSGKYEQYF
TRBJ2-1 TRBV14 CASSQAPGLAPFF
TRBJ2-1 TRBV2 CASRRTSGSSYNEQFF
TRBJ2-6 TRBV5-1 CASSSLLRGANVLTF
TRBJ2-2 TRBV4-1 CASSLGENTGELFF
TRBJ2-3 TRBV11-2 CASSLTSGHFTDTQYF
TRBJ2-5 TRBV11-3 CASSLDGGLVWETQYF
TRBJ2-3 TRBV25-1 CASKIPSGRAQYF
TRBJ2-4 TRBV2 CASREGPVAKNIQYF
TRBJ1-5 TRBV10-1 CAEMRSQPQHF
TRBJ2-6 TRBV7-9 CAIPQGALSSGANVLTF
TRBJ1-1 TRBV9 CASSPQAGGTGRTEAFF
TRBJ2-7 TRBV7-9 CASSSGIGGSYEQYF
TRBJ2-1 TRBV28 CASSLPQGDEQFF
TRBJ2-2 TRBV27 CASSPPGLLPNTGELFF
TRBJ1-4 TRBV7-9 CSSSWGTGNEKLFF
TRBJ2-5 TRBV5-4 CASSLASGQETQYF
TRBJ2-1 TRBV10-1 CASSEGSYSYNEQFF
TRBJ2-5 TRBV5-4 CASNRRGMGEETQYF
TRBJ2-3 TRBV2 CASSGGTSATTDTQYF
TRBJ1-1 TRBV19 CASIQTGGAAEAFF
TRBJ1-4 TRBV2 CASSARSTGRSEKLFF
TRBJ2-7 TRBV27 CASSAGMGTYEQYF
TRBJ1-4 TRBV11-2 CASSLVFRQGSEKLFF
TRBJ1-6 TRBV5-6 CASSLGTVRSPLHF
TRBJ2-3 TRBV2 CASTDTGGDTQYF
TRBJ2-5 TRBV9 CASSPRSGSRETQYF
TRBJ2-7 TRBV27 CASKQDVVGYEQYF
TRBJ2-7 TRBV19 CASSMVESEQYF
TRBJ2-1 TRBV18 CASSPTGTGGFEQFF
TRBJ2-7 TRBV5-4 CASSPGLAGGNDEQYF
TRBJ2-2 TRBV7-9 CASSPTGGGTGELFF
TRBJ2-2 TRBV28 CASSFRLPGGTGELFF
TRBJ2-5 TRBV5-4 CASSLFQGAQETQYF
TRBJ2-5 TRBV11-3 CASSDRVPRGETQYF
TRBJ2-3 TRBV6-1 CATGREAYTDTQYF
TRBJ1-1 TRBV6-1 CASSRPRGANTEAFF
TRBJ2-5 TRBV19 CASSPRGETQYF
TRBJ2-3 TRBV10-1 CASSESLAGTQYF
TRBJ2-1 TRBV7-2 CASSLSSSLRNEQFF
TRBJ1-1 TRBV2 CASSEDRGNTEAFF
TRBJ2-2 TRBV7-7 CASSLAGGTGELFF
TRBJ1-1 TRBV6-5 CASSYTDRGEAFF
TRBJ1-1 TRBV5-4 CASSLGQGGTEAFF
TRBJ2-7 TRBV29-1 CSVEETGDSTYEQYF
TRBJ2-1 TRBV6-6 CASSYSISGSGNEQFF
TRBJ1-2 TRBV30 CAWNGHANYGYTF
TRBJ1-5 TRBV27 CASSLAGTDQPQHF
TRBJ1-2 TRBV5-8 CASSFSTGLGGYTF
TRBJ2-2 TRBV19 CASSMLLAGGGDAGELFF
TRBJ2-7 TRBV6-1 CASSPSHPGEQYF
TRBJ2-5 TRBV30 CAWRSGKSGWEQYF